The text below deals with one T cell receptor beta chain. Its antigen is unidentified. Sequencing used immunoSEQ multiplex PCR; TCRdb keeps in-frame clones, though not all of them. The sample carries roughly 42,000 clones, 68% recorded once. The data belong to a study of cytotoxic CD8 clonotypes in ibrutinib-treated CLL. Whole-study results and caveats: Whereas clonality rose at ibrutinib response, it declined toward baseline at progression.

Germline trimming cut 0 bases from V and 4 bases from J; bases unmatched to any gene: 6. CDR3 length: 16 residues. Germline V lookup: CDR1 MNHNS, CDR2 SASEGT. The sequence was obtained from a human donor with chronic lymphocytic leukemia. The gene calls are TRBV6-1 and TRBJ1-2; 9 bases line up with TRBD1. The specimen comprised PBMCs, sampled at disease progression, from a patient treated with ibrutinib. Here the CDR3 DNA reads TGTGCCAGCAGTGAAGCGCAGGGACAGGGCGGCTATGGCTACACCTTC. Translation: CASSEAQGQGGYGYTF.